The 19 T cell receptor beta chains in this list originate from one sample, sequenced in a study of CD8+CD57+ T cells in acquired aplastic anemia. Patients who underwent sequencing had shown CD8+CD57+ cell expansion by flow cytometry. The template for TCR beta VDJ and CDR3 sequence profiling was genomic DNA. TCRdb fed the reads into MiXCR, producing one record per CDR3 protein. The sample consists of about 470,000 distinct CDR3 sequences, around 33% of them appearing once. The sample taken for sequencing was sorted CD4+, CD8+, or CD8+CD57+ T cells (not recorded which) from PBMCs. These receptors were taken from a human donor with aplastic anemia.

The sample holds many counts of this clonotype. The chain carries TRBV20-1 and TRBJ1-1; possible D gene TRBD1, 6 bases. In germline, CDR1 is DFQATT, CDR2 SNEGSKA (reference sequence). V was clipped by 4 bases and J by 0 bases, with 15 bases between them. CDR3 length equals 15 residues. The CDR3 region is CSATLDSLMNTEAFF. CDR3 nucleotides: TGCAGTGCTACCCTGGACAGCCTAATGAACACTGAAGCTTTCTTT.

The gene calls are TRBV11-1 and TRBJ2-1, with TRBD1 as a possible D gene (7 bases). Germline CDR1 SGHAT, CDR2 FQDESV (reference sequence). V lost 7 bases and J lost 4, with 17 bases in between. This CDR3 contains 15 residues. CDR3 nucleotide sequence: TGTGCCAGCACCCCGCAGGGGGGAGTTTACAATGAGCAGTTCTTC. This codes for CASTPQGGVYNEQFF.

This clonotype was counted many times. The chain joins TRBV29-1 to TRBJ2-7; tentatively, D is TRBD1 or TRBD2 (5 bases each). The CDR3 has 13 amino acids. Germline V CDR1 and CDR2: SQVTM, ANQGSEA. Trimming removed 5 bases at V and 0 bases at J, with 11 bases between. CDR3 loop: CSVTGPTSYEQYF. As DNA, the CDR3 is TGCAGCGTTACGGGACCGACCTCCTACGAGCAGTACTTC.

To note about this clonotype: A junction boundary mismatches the germline segment, possibly from a read error. This chain joins TRBV19 and TRBJ1-6, with D hard to call. The CDR3 is made up of 13 amino acids. CDR1 is LNHDA and CDR2 is SQIVND in the germline V gene (reference sequence). CDR3 amino acids: CASSEAGVSPPHF. Here the CDR3 DNA reads TGTGCCAGTAGTGAAGCCGGGGTATCACCCCCCCACTTT.

This chain joins TRBV5-6 and TRBJ2-3; D not resolved. This CDR3 spans 15 amino acids. Germline assignment: CDR1 SGHDT and CDR2 YYEEEE. V was pared by 2 bases and J by 0 bases, with 10 bases between. The CDR3 sequence is CASSLFQLSTDTQYF. CDR3 in DNA: TGTGCCAGCAGCTTATTCCAGCTTAGCACAGATACGCAGTATTTT.

This clonotype was seen repeatedly, ten times or more. This chain connects TRBV15 to TRBJ1-2; no definite D call. The V and J ends lost 6 bases and 2 bases respectively, with 13 bases between them. Germline V gene lookup returns CDR1 LNHNV and CDR2 YYDKDF (reference sequence). The CDR3 has 14 residues. The CDR3 DNA is TGTGCCACCAGTATGGATACTGGAAACTATGGCTACACCTTC. It yields the protein CATSMDTGNYGYTF.

This rearrangement joins TRBV4-3 to TRBJ1-1; D remains unclear. Germline V CDR1 and CDR2: LGHNA, YSLEER. The CDR3 totals 13 residues. Trimming took off 0 bases at V and 4 bases at J, with 6 bases between the two ends. CDR3 region: CASSQDVSTEAFF. DNA of the CDR3: TGCGCCAGCAGCCAAGATGTAAGCACTGAAGCTTTCTTT.

The V call is TRBV7-2, the J call TRBJ1-4; a weak D match, TRBD1 (5 bases). From germline, CDR1 is SGHTA and CDR2 FQGNSA. V lost 1 base and J lost 16, with 16 bases in between. The CDR3 has 13 amino acids. The CDR3 sequence is CASSLDDSREEFF. The CDR3, as DNA: TGTGCCAGCAGCTTAGACGACAGTAGAGAGGAGTTTTTT.

This chain links TRBV25-1 with TRBJ1-2; 10 bases agree with TRBD1. Per the germline V gene, CDR1 is MGHDK and CDR2 is SYGVNS. The CDR3 is 12 amino acids. V was pared by 6 bases and J by 8 bases, with 3 bases of the junction left unmatched. The CDR3 DNA sequence: TGTGCCAGCAGGGGGACAGGGGTGGGCTACACCTTC. It is translated as CASRGTGVGYTF.

The chain employs TRBV10-3 and TRBJ1-6; perhaps TRBD1 as D (6 bases). V was cut by 1 base and J by 0 bases, with 16 bases left in between. The CDR3 consists of 19 residues. Germline lookup yields CDR1 ENHRY and CDR2 SYGVKD. The CDR3 here is CAISEFGDTRSSYNSPLHF. The DNA of the CDR3 is TGTGCCATCAGTGAGTTCGGGGACACCCGGAGCTCCTATAATTCACCCCTCCACTTT.

This clonotype was observed once. A much larger clone differs by one base, so this may be a read error. The V and J genes are TRBV14 and TRBJ1-6; 7 bases match TRBD1. CDR1 is SGHDN, CDR2 FVKESK, per germline. The CDR3 is made up of 14 amino acids. In nucleotides, the CDR3 is TGTACCAGCAGCGGAACAGGGGACAATTCACCCCTCCACTTT. Translation gives CTSSGTGDNSPLHF.

The CDR3 bases are TGTGCCAGCAGTGAACAGGGACAGGGGAATTCACCCCTCCACTTT. It translates to CASSEQGQGNSPLHF. The rearrangement links TRBV2 to TRBJ1-6, with 10 bases matching TRBD1. This CDR3 contains 15 residues. In germline, CDR1 is SNHLY, CDR2 FYNNEI. J lost 7 bases, V lost 2 bases, and 2 bases had no gene match.

This clonotype appeared a few times. V is TRBV19 and J is TRBJ2-7; TRBD1 matches at 10 bases. J gave up 4 bases and V 4 bases, and 4 bases lay outside the gene matches. Germline CDR1 and CDR2: LNHDA and SQIVND (reference sequence). This CDR3 is built from 14 residues. This CDR3 is CASSSGTGEYEQYF. The CDR3 coding sequence is TGTGCCAGTAGTAGCGGGACAGGGGAATACGAGCAGTACTTC.

This clonotype was counted a few times. V is TRBV6-1 and J is TRBJ1-1; the D is unclear. The V and J ends lost 0 bases and 1 base respectively, with 6 bases between them. Germline loops: CDR1 MNHNS, CDR2 SASEGT. CDR3 length: 14 amino acids. For the CDR3, the DNA is TGTGCCAGCAGTGAAGCAGGCAAGAACACTGAAGCTTTCTTT. It specifies CASSEAGKNTEAFF.

This clonotype showed up just a few times. This chain connects TRBV11-2 to TRBJ1-2; no firm D call. CDR3 length: 16 amino acids. The V gene's germline CDR1 is SGHAT and CDR2 FQNNGV. V was cut by 0 bases and J by 4 bases, with 15 bases left in between. Here the CDR3 reads CASSLDSPKTGYGYTF. The CDR3 nucleotides are TGTGCCAGCAGCTTAGATAGCCCCAAGACCGGCTATGGCTACACCTTC.

This clonotype was seen at least ten times. Written as DNA, the CDR3 is TGTGCCAGCAGCTCGTACGAAGAGACCCAGTACTTC. Its protein product is CASSSYEETQYF. The J gene is TRBJ2-5, the V gene TRBV7-2, with D unresolved. The CDR3 has 12 amino acids. V lost 4 bases, J lost 3 bases, and 6 bases lay in between. Germline V gives CDR1 SGHTA, CDR2 FQGNSA. Complete variable domain (other parts from reference TRBV7-2 and TRBJ2-5): GAGVSQSPSNKVTEKGKDVELRCDPISGHTALYWYRQSLGQGLEFLIYFQGNSAPDKSGLPSDRFSAERTGGSVSTLTIQRTQQEDSAVYLCASSSYEETQYFGPGTRLLVL.

This sequence joins TRBV18 and TRBJ2-1, with 11 bases that match TRBD2. Trimming at V came to 4 bases and at J to 5 bases, leaving 4 bases not matched to a gene. This CDR3 comprises 15 residues. Germline assignment: CDR1 KGHSH and CDR2 LQKENI. The CDR3 sequence is CASSRLTSGNNEQFF. DNA for the CDR3: TGTGCCAGCTCACGGTTGACTAGCGGGAACAATGAGCAGTTCTTC.

This chain uses TRBV20-1 with TRBJ1-4; TRBD1 might be the D (5 bases). The germline V gene encodes CDR1 DFQATT and CDR2 SNEGSKA (reference sequence). With 3 bases removed from V and 8 bases from J, the gap between germline ends came to 16 bases. The CDR3 has 14 amino acids. CDR3 residues: CSASREDRQEKLFF. The CDR3 coding sequence is TGCAGTGCTAGCAGGGAAGATCGTCAGGAAAAACTGTTTTTT.

The gene calls are TRBV10-1 and TRBJ2-5, with D possibly TRBD1 on 6 matching bases. V lost 2 bases, J lost 9 bases, and 13 bases lay in between. Per germline, CDR1 WNHNN and CDR2 SYGVQD (reference sequence). The CDR3 runs 13 residues. CDR3 coding DNA: TGCGCCAGCAGTGAGGGTACAGGGCAGCCCCAGTACTTC. This codes for CASSEGTGQPQYF.